This T cell receptor (beta chain) stems from a study of human T cells and chemical hapten exposure. TCRdb processed the RACE reads anew with MiXCR; each CDR3 protein has one entry. The sample consists of about 73,000 distinct CDR3 sequences, 8.5% of them appearing once. The table lists this clonotype with a few counts. Time point given: patch test 2, 6 weeks after DPC sensitization. Regarding treatment: therapeutic diphenylcyclopropenone sensitization with weekly scalp DPC. V was trimmed by 5 bases and J by 10 bases, leaving 21 bases between them. The CDR3 consists of 15 residues. The germline gives CDR1 SGHTA, CDR2 FQGNSA.

The sample was whole blood, taken in connection with sensitization to the hapten diphenylcyclopropenone (DPC). The receptor comes from a woman aged 50 to 60 with alopecia areata. Some clones in this sample may be carry-over from other donors' samples. The chain is built from TRBV7-2 and TRBJ1-5; D remains ambiguous. The CDR3 DNA reads as TGTGCCAGCAGCGAAGGGAACGGAGTTATCAGCCCCCAGCATTTT. Translation gives CASSEGNGVISPQHF.